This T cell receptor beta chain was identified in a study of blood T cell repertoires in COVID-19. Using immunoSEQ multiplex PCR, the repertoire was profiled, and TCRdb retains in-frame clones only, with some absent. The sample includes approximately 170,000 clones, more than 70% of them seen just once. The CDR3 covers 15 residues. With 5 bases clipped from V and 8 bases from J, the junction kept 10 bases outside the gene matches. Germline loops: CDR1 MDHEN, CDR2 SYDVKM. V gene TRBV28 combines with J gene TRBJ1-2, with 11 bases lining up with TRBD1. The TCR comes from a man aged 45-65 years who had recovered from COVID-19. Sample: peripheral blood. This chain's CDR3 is CASSISGTGGRGYTF. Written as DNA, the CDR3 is TGTGCCAGCAGTATATCTGGGACAGGGGGTAGGGGCTACACCTTC.